This TCR beta chain was sequenced during a study of CDR3 diversity in severe acne (dated by TCRdb to the late 2010s). The cysteine opens and the phenylalanine closes a CDR3 of 16 amino acids. The CDR3 DNA has 48 bases and is translated from base 1. V loses 1 base at its end and J loses 5 bases; junction bases beyond the gene matches: 5. CDR1 and CDR2 are read off the germline V gene as SGHTA and FQGNSA. Concerning this clonotype itself: Which antigen it targets is not known. Since a much larger clone is just one base distant, this may be a read error.

The library was generated by PCR. Reads for this sample came from an Illumina HiSeq 2000. In-frame beta chains were kept once TCRdb had trimmed the public reads at Q25 with fastp and called clones with MiXCR. Each CDR3 protein gets just one entry, which takes the most common genes and DNA from the rows behind it. The sample table lists more than 80,000 distinct CDR3 sequences, approximately 54% of them with a count of one. The ten largest clonotypes hold about 9.9% of the sample. This chain joins TRBV7-2 to TRBJ2-1, and TRBD2 matches 10 of the central bases. The TCR was taken from a male donor with severe acne vulgaris. Sequences were obtained from blood. The CDR3 protein sequence reads: CASSLVLAGGHNEQFF. Here is the DNA: TGTGCCAGCAGCTTAGTATTAGCGGGAGGTCACAATGAGCAGTTCTTC.